This TCR beta chain was identified in a study of blood T cells in healthy people across ages. Study-wide findings and caveats: Significant beta diversity loss was already apparent by age roughly 38, declining roughly linearly. Changes in expanded clonotypes were possibly confounded, as the CMV status of donors was unknown.

Notes on this clonotype: As yet, its antigen is unknown.

Sample-barcoded 5' priming and a J-beta primer mix drove a second PCR of roughly 7 to 11 cycles. Each TCR beta cDNA got a 12-nucleotide random molecular identifier. TCRdb redid the calling of the 5' RACE reads with MiXCR, one entry per CDR3 protein. Found here are 800,000 or so distinct CDR3 sequences, about 45% of them singletons; the top ten hold around 18%. Every donor provided roughly 10 milliliters of peripheral blood. The specimen was blood. The origin of this receptor is a man aged 80 or over in good health.

The CDR3 region has the DNA TGCAGCGGATCTGTGACAGGGGGCTCCTACGAGCAGTACTTC. Translation gives CSGSVTGGSYEQYF. The J gene is TRBJ2-7, the V gene TRBV29-1; 9 bases match TRBD1. The V gene's germline CDR1 is SQVTM and CDR2 ANQGSEA. This CDR3 contains 14 residues. The V gene end was trimmed by 7 bases and the J gene end by 0 bases; junction bases not matched to a gene: 7.